These 23 T cell receptor beta chains were all obtained from the same sample, sequenced in a study of identical twins. TCRdb called the 5' RACE reads again in MiXCR, with one record for every CDR3 protein. The table lists over 250,000 distinct CDR3 sequences, 9.5% of them singletons. These data are also associated with another study on yellow fever vaccine responses in identical twins.

The sample was CD8+ T cells sorted from blood. These receptors were taken from a woman between 18 and 29 years old in good health.

This chain joins TRBV20-1 and TRBJ2-7, with 9 bases lining up with TRBD2. Losses at the gene ends were 3 bases for V and 3 bases for J; bases not matched to a gene: 6. The CDR3 loop spans 14 amino acids. Germline lookup yields CDR1 DFQATT and CDR2 SNEGSKA (reference sequence). The CDR3 coding sequence is TGCAGTGCTAGCGCGAAACTAGCGGGCTACGAGCAGTACTTC. Protein: CSASAKLAGYEQYF.

This clonotype was seen ten or more times. The chain uses TRBV20-1 and TRBJ1-3, with a tentative D call TRBD1 (5 bases). Trimming removed 1 base from V and 0 bases from J, with 7 bases in between. The CDR3 is 14 residues long. CDR1 is DFQATT and CDR2 is SNEGSKA in the germline V gene (reference sequence). In nucleotides, the CDR3 is TGCAGTGCTAGAGGGGGGAGCTCTGGAAACACCATATATTTT. It specifies CSARGGSSGNTIYF.

In this sample, this clonotype turned up many times. The genes are TRBV28 and TRBJ2-7; maybe TRBD2 (5 bases). Germline values: CDR1 MDHEN, CDR2 SYDVKM. The germline V and J ends were trimmed by 1 base and 5 bases, with 12 bases remaining between them. The CDR3 spans 14 residues. Written as DNA, the CDR3 is TGTGCCAGCAGTTTATTCCGGAACGGGGACGAGCAGTACTTC. Translation gives CASSLFRNGDEQYF.

The chain uses TRBV20-1 and TRBJ2-1; 8 bases fit TRBD2. Trimming took 1 base from V and 10 from J; bases not matched to a gene: 9. CDR3 length: 14 amino acids. The germline V gene encodes CDR1 DFQATT and CDR2 SNEGSKA (reference sequence). The CDR3 is CSARAGGATEEQFF. The CDR3 DNA follows: TGCAGTGCTAGAGCGGGGGGGGCGACCGAAGAGCAGTTCTTC.

This chain joins TRBV11-2 and TRBJ2-7; D is uncertain. V lost 5 bases to trimming and J lost 3 bases, with 29 bases between them. The CDR3 runs to 19 residues. The germline V gene encodes CDR1 SGHAT and CDR2 FQNNGV. As DNA, the CDR3 is TGTGCCAGCAGCCCCTTCCCGGTTGTTCAAGTAGGTCGGTACTACGAGCAGTACTTC. It yields the protein CASSPFPVVQVGRYYEQYF.

This clonotype was found many times. This chain uses TRBV29-1 with TRBJ2-1; 7 bases map to TRBD1. The CDR3 has 14 residues. V lost 6 bases, J lost 2 bases, and 7 bases stayed unmatched. Germline V gene data show CDR1 as SQVTM and CDR2 as ANQGSEA. CDR3 DNA sequence: TGCAGCGTGACTAACAGGGGCGCCTACAATGAGCAGTTCTTC. Translated, it gives CSVTNRGAYNEQFF.

This clonotype was detected ten times or more. This chain connects TRBV9 to TRBJ2-3; D is perhaps TRBD1 (6 bases). CDR3 length: 14 residues. CDR1 and CDR2 from the germline V gene are SGDLS and YYNGEE. V dropped 2 bases and J dropped 4 bases, with 11 bases sitting between them. This CDR3 is CASSVGGAADTQYF. The CDR3 DNA reads TGTGCCAGCAGCGTTGGGGGCGCCGCAGATACGCAGTATTTT.

The V gene is TRBV20-1, the J gene TRBJ2-7; D is unresolved. Trimming cost V 3 bases and J 3 bases, with 21 bases left between them. CDR1 is DFQATT and CDR2 is SNEGSKA in the germline V gene (reference sequence). This CDR3 is built from 16 residues. DNA of the CDR3: TGCAGTGCTAGGGACCCCCGGGCCGTGCATTACTACGAGCAGTACTTC. Protein sequence: CSARDPRAVHYYEQYF.

There are many counts of this clonotype. This chain links TRBV9 with TRBJ2-2; D is unresolved. The CDR3 sequence is 12 residues long. V lost 3 bases and J 4 bases, leaving 4 bases between the germline ends. CDR1 and CDR2 from the germline V gene are SGDLS and YYNGEE. CDR3 nucleotide sequence: TGTGCCAGCAGCGCCACCACCGGGGAGCTGTTTTTT. It specifies CASSATTGELFF.

On this clonotype: Sequence at one end of the junction differs from germline and may be a read error. J is TRBJ2-3 and V is TRBV11-2, with 12 bases aligning to TRBD2. This CDR3 is built from 19 residues. CDR1 and CDR2 (germline): SGHAT, FQNNGV. CDR3 nucleotides: TGTGCCAGCAGCTTAGGAGGGACTAGCGGGTCCGGGGATCGAGATACGCAGTATTTC. Amino acids: CASSLGGTSGSGDRDTQYF.

This clonotype was counted a few times. The chain combines TRBV27 with TRBJ1-3; TRBD1 matches 9 bases. The ends lost 5 bases at V and 0 bases at J; junction bases unmatched: 8. The germline gives CDR1 MNHEY, CDR2 SMNVEV (reference sequence). There are 17 residues in the CDR3. The CDR3 protein is CASSPGTGPDSGNTIYF. CDR3 bases: TGTGCCAGCAGTCCAGGGACAGGGCCCGACTCTGGAAACACCATATATTTT.

This chain joins TRBV7-3 and TRBJ2-1, with D perhaps TRBD1 or TRBD2 (6 bases each). CDR3 size: 13 residues. Germline-derived CDR1 and CDR2 are SGHTA and FQGTGA. V was shortened by 6 bases and J by 5 bases, with 11 bases between the two germline ends. CDR3 sequence reads: CASSNGGDNEQFF. CDR3 nucleotide sequence: TGTGCCAGCAGTAACGGGGGCGACAATGAGCAGTTCTTC.

This clonotype was counted many times. The V and J genes are TRBV6-6 and TRBJ1-2; tentatively, D is TRBD1 (5 bases). The CDR3 contains 12 residues. In germline, CDR1 is MNHNY, CDR2 SVGAGI (reference sequence). Trimming left V 8 bases short and J 4 bases short, with 11 bases between. For the CDR3, the DNA is TGTGCCAGCGGGGCTATGGTCTATGGCTACACCTTC. As protein: CASGAMVYGYTF.

This clonotype was detected many times. This sequence joins TRBV28 and TRBJ2-2; the match to TRBD1 covers 10 bases. The CDR3 consists of 15 residues. Unmatched junction bases numbered 3, after V lost 5 bases and J lost 3 bases. CDR1 MDHEN and CDR2 SYDVKM come from the germline V gene. The CDR3 loop is CASSTGTGDTGELFF. CDR3 DNA: TGTGCCAGCAGTACCGGGACAGGGGACACCGGGGAGCTGTTTTTT.

This clonotype was counted many times. This sequence joins TRBV7-2 and TRBJ2-7; possibly TRBD1 for D (6 bases). Trimming took 3 bases from V and 0 from J, leaving 9 bases between them. Germline-derived CDR1 and CDR2 are SGHTA and FQGNSA. This CDR3 spans 14 amino acids. The CDR3 protein is CASSFTGISYEQYF. DNA for the CDR3: TGTGCCAGCAGCTTCACAGGGATCTCCTACGAGCAGTACTTC.

This clonotype was seen at least ten times. The chain employs TRBV5-1 and TRBJ2-1, with D possibly matching TRBD2 (6 bases). CDR1 and CDR2 from the germline V gene are SGHRS and YFSETQ. The V end lost 0 bases, the J end lost 9 bases, and 22 bases lay between the germline ends. The CDR3 is 17 amino acids. The CDR3 loop is CASSLAWTTIVFGEQFF. Here the CDR3 DNA reads TGCGCCAGCAGCTTGGCCTGGACTACGATCGTTTTTGGTGAGCAGTTCTTC.

This clonotype was detected a few times. The V gene is TRBV7-6, the J gene TRBJ1-4; D gene unclear. Germline CDR1 is SGHVS and CDR2 is FNYEAQ. The CDR3 length is 13 residues. Trimming cost V 4 bases and J 11 bases, with 14 bases left between them. The CDR3 nucleotides read TGTGCCAGCAGCTCCGGGCCATTAGGGAAACTGTTTTTT. Its translation: CASSSGPLGKLFF. The full variable domain, in which reference TRBV7-6 and TRBJ1-4 provide the parts outside the CDR3, is GAGVSQSPRYKVTKRGQDVALRCDPISGHVSLYWYRQALGQGPEFLTYFNYEAQQDKSGLPNDRFSAERPEGSISTLTIQRTEQRDSAMYRCASSSGPLGKLFFGSGTQLSVL.

Ten or more counts support this clonotype. This chain links TRBV5-1 with TRBJ1-4; D remains unclear. CDR1 is SGHRS and CDR2 is YFSETQ in the germline V gene. The CDR3 loop spans 16 amino acids. V shed 1 base and J shed 1 base, with 11 bases lying between them. CDR3 DNA: TGCGCCAGCAGCTTGTTCGGTTCGGAAACTAATGAAAAACTGTTTTTT. This sequence encodes CASSLFGSETNEKLFF.

The rearrangement uses TRBV11-2 and TRBJ2-1, with D unclear. Germline CDR1 reads SGHAT; CDR2 reads FQNNGV. Trimming took 5 bases from V and 11 from J, leaving 22 bases between them. The CDR3 loop spans 15 amino acids. Written as DNA, the CDR3 is TGTGCCAGCAGCCCCACCCTTGGGGTCGCGAGTAAGCAGTTCTTC. Translation: CASSPTLGVASKQFF. The full variable domain, in which reference TRBV11-2 and TRBJ2-1 provide the parts outside the CDR3, is EAGVAQSPRYKIIEKRQSVAFWCNPISGHATLYWYQQILGQGPKLLIQFQNNGVVDDSQLPKDRFSAERLKGVDSTLKIQPAKLEDSAVYLCASSPTLGVASKQFFGPGTRLTVL.

V is TRBV5-1 and J is TRBJ2-7; D possibly corresponds to TRBD1 (8 bases). The CDR3 has 16 amino acids. Trimming removed 5 bases from V and 0 bases from J, with 18 bases in between. Germline V gives CDR1 SGHRS, CDR2 YFSETQ. Here the CDR3 DNA reads TGCGCCAGCAGTTTCCCACAGGGGGGGAGCTCCTACGAGCAGTACTTC. Translation: CASSFPQGGSSYEQYF. Together with reference TRBV5-1 and TRBJ2-7, the CDR3 gives the full variable domain: KAGVTQTPRYLIKTRGQQVTLSCSPISGHRSVSWYQQTPGQGLQFLFEYFSETQRNKGNFPGRFSGRQFSNSRSEMNVSTLELGDSALYLCASSFPQGGSSYEQYFGPGTRLTVT.

This clonotype has more than one count but fewer than ten. The rearrangement links TRBV4-3 to TRBJ2-7; 10 positions match TRBD1. V gave up 3 bases and J gave up 4 bases; unmatched junction bases: 12. This CDR3 has 17 amino acids. Germline assignment: CDR1 LGHNA and CDR2 YSLEER. The CDR3 sequence is CASSQTSGTGERYEQYF. CDR3 DNA sequence: TGCGCCAGCAGCCAGACGTCCGGGACAGGGGAACGTTACGAGCAGTACTTC.

This clonotype was counted at least ten times. The rearrangement uses TRBV24-1 and TRBJ1-1, with D possibly matching TRBD1 (5 bases). The germline V gene has CDR1 KGHDR and CDR2 SFDVKD. This CDR3 comprises 14 residues. Trimming removed 6 bases from V and 4 bases from J, with 14 bases in between. The CDR3 DNA follows: TGTGCCACCAGTCCCGGGGCAGGAGGCACTGAAGCTTTCTTT. Its protein product is CATSPGAGGTEAFF.

The sample holds many counts of this clonotype. This sequence joins TRBV7-9 and TRBJ2-1, with TRBD1 matching 7 bases. After removal of 5 bases from V and 8 bases from J, the junction contained 9 bases not matched to a gene. The CDR3 runs 14 residues. CDR1 SEHNR and CDR2 FQNEAQ come from the germline V gene (reference sequence). The CDR3 DNA reads as TGTGCCAGCAGCCACAGACAGGGTATGCATGAGCAGTTCTTC. This translates into CASSHRQGMHEQFF. Looking up the rest from reference TRBV7-9 and TRBJ2-1 gives the full variable domain: DTGVSQNPRHKITKRGQNVTFRCDPISEHNRLYWYRQTLGQGPEFLTYFQNEAQLEKSRLLSDRFSAERPKGSFSTLEIQRTEQGDSAMYLCASSHRQGMHEQFFGPGTRLTVL.